The present T cell receptor beta chain was sequenced within a study of cytomegalovirus exposure and HLA in healthy donors. This clone came up a few times. Its matching antigen is unknown. The PCR contained 60 Vbeta and 13 Jbeta primers. Data came from immunoSEQ multiplex PCR; TCRdb stores just in-frame clones and leaves some out. The data show 230,000 or so clones, roughly 91% seen once. The ends were cut back, 0 bases at V and 1 base at J, with 4 bases in the middle. Germline CDR1 reads SGHRS; CDR2 reads YFSETQ. The CDR3 sequence is 13 residues long. Findings and caveats of the study: Later work associated fewer than 20,000 TCR beta sequences with HLA alleles at 0.05 false discovery rate.

The TCR was taken from a girl aged 2 to 10 in good health and CMV-seronegative. The genes are TRBV5-1 and TRBJ1-1; D not certain. Material: PBMCs. The CDR3 coding sequence is TGCGCCAGCAGCTTGGGAGGGAACACTGAAGCTTTCTTT. This encodes CASSLGGNTEAFF.